This T cell receptor (beta chain) comes out of a study of shared clonotypes between healthy human individuals. Sequencing was performed with immunoSEQ multiplex PCR; in TCRdb, only in-frame clones are kept and a portion is missing. The table lists about 2,500,000 clones, around 90% of them singletons, with over 0.12% in the top ten. Germline trimming cut 6 bases from V and 0 bases from J; bases unmatched to any gene: 5. Germline lookup yields CDR1 MNHNY and CDR2 SVGAGI (reference sequence). The CDR3 sequence is 15 residues long. Sequencing was performed on naive CD4+ T cells sorted from blood. Sample subset: CD45RA+ positively selected. The V gene is TRBV6-6, the J gene TRBJ2-7; 10 bases map to TRBD2. The source is a man in his late teens or twenties in good health. The CDR3 DNA reads as TGTGCCAGCAGCCGCCTAGCGGGGGCCTCCTACGAGCAGTACTTC. Amino acids: CASSRLAGASYEQYF.